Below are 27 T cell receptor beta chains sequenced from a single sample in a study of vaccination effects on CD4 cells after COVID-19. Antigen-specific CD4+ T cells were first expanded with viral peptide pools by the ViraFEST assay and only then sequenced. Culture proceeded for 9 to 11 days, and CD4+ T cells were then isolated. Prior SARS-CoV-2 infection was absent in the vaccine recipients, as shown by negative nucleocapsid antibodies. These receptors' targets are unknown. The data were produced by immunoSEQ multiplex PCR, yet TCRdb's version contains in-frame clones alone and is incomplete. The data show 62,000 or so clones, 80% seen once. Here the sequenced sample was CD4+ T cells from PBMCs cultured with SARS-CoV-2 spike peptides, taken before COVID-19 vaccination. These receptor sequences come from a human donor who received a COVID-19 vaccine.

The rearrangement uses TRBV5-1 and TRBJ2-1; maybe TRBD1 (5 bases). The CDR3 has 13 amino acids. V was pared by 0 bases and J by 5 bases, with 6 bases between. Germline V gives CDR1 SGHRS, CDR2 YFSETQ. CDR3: CASSLVGDNEQFF. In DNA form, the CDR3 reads TGCGCCAGCAGCTTGGTAGGGGACAATGAGCAGTTCTTC.

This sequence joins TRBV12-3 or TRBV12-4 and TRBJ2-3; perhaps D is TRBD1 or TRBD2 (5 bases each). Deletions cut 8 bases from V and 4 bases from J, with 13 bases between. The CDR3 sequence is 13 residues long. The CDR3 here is CASFGGRPDTQYF. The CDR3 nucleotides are TGTGCCAGCTTTGGGGGAAGGCCAGATACGCAGTATTTT.

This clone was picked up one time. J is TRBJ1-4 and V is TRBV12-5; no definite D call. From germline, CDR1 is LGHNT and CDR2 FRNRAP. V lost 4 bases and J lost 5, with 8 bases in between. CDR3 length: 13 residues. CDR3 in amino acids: CASGSVRNEKLFF. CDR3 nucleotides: TGTGCTAGTGGTTCTGTACGCAATGAAAAACTGTTTTTT. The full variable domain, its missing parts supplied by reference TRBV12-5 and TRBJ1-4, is DARVTQTPRHKVTEMGQEVTMRCQPILGHNTVFWYRQTMMQGLELLAYFRNRAPLDDSGMPKDRFSAEMPDATLATLKIQPSEPRDSAVYFCASGSVRNEKLFFGSGTQLSVL.

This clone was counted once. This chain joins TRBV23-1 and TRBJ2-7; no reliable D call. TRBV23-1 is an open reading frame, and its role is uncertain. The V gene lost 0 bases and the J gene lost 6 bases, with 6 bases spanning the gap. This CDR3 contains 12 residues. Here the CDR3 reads CASSQSSGEQYV. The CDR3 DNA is TGCGCCAGCAGTCAATCCTCGGGCGAGCAGTACGTC.

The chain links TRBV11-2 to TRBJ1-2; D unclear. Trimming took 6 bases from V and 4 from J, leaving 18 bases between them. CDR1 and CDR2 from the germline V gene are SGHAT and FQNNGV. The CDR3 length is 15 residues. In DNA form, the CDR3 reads TGTGCCAGCAGGTCGCTTAAAGAGAGCTCCTATGGCTACACCTTC. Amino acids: CASRSLKESSYGYTF.

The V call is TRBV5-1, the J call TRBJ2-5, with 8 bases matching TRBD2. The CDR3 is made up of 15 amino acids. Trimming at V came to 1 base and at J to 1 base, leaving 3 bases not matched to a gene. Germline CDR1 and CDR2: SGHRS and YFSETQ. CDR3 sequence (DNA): TGCGCCAGCAGCTTGAAACTAGCGGTCCAAGAGACCCAGTACTTC. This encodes CASSLKLAVQETQYF.

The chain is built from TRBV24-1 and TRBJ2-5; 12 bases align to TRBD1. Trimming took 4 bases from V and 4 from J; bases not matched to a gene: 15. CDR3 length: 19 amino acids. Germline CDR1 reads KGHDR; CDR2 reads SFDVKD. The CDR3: CATSDPTPGQGALGETQYF. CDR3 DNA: TGTGCCACCAGTGACCCAACCCCGGGACAGGGGGCCTTAGGAGAGACCCAGTACTTC.

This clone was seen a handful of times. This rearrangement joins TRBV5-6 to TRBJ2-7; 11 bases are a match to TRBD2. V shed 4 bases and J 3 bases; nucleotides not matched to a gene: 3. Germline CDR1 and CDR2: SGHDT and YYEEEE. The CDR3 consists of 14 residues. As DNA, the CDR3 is TGTGCCAGCAGCACGGGGACTAGCGGCTACGAGCAGTACGTC. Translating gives CASSTGTSGYEQYV.

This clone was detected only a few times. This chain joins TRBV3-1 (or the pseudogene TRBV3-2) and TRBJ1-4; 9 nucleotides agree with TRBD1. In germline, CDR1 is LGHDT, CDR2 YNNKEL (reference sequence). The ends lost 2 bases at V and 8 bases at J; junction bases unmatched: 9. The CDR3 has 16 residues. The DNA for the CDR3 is TGTGCCAGCAGCCAATTGTCTGGGACAGGGAACGAAAAACTGTTTTTT. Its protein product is CASSQLSGTGNEKLFF.

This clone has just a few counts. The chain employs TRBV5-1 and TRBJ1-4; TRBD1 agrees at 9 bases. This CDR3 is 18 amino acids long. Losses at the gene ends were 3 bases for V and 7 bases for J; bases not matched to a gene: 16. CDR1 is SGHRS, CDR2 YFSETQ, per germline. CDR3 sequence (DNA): TGCGCCAGCAGCTGGGATGGGACAGGGTTGATCGGAGGTGAAAAACTGTTTTTT. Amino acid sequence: CASSWDGTGLIGGEKLFF.

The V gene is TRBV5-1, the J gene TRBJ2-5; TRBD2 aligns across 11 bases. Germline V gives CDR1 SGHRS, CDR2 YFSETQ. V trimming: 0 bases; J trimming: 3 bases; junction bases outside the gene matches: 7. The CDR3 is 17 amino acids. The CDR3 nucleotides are TGCGCCAGCAGCTTGGCCGGGCTAGCGGGGGGAAAAGAGACCCAGTACTTC. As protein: CASSLAGLAGGKETQYF.

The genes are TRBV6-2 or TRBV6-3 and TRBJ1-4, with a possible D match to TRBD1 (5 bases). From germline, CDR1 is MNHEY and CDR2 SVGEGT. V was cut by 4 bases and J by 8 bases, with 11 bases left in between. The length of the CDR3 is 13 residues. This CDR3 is CASSFLGDEKLFF. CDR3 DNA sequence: TGTGCCAGCAGTTTCCTCGGGGACGAAAAACTGTTTTTT.

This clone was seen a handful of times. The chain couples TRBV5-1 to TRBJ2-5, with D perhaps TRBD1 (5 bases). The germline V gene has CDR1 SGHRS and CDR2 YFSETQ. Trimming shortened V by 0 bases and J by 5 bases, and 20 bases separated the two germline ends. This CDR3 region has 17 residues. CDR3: CASSLGVRVGSGETQYF. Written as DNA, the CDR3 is TGCGCCAGCAGCTTGGGGGTCAGGGTCGGTTCGGGTGAGACCCAGTACTTC.

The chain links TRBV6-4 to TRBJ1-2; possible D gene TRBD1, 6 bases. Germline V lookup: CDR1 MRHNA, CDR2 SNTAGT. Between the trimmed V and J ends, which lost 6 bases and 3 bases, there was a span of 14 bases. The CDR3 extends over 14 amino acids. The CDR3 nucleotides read TGTGCCAGCAGCAAAACAGGGTTCGACTATGGCTACACCTTC. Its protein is CASSKTGFDYGYTF.

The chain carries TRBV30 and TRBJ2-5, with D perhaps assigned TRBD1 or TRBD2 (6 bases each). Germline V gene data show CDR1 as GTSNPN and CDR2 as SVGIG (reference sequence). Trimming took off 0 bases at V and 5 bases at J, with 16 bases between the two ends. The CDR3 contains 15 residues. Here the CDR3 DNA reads TGTGCCTGGAGTGTATCTCCGGGGGCGGTCGAGACCCAGTACTTC. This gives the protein CAWSVSPGAVETQYF.

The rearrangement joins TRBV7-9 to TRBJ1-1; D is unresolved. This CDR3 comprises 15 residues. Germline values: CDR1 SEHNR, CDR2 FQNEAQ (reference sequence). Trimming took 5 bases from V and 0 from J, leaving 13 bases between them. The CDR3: CASSHKDALNTEAFF. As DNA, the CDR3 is TGTGCCAGCAGCCATAAAGACGCGCTGAACACTGAAGCTTTCTTT.

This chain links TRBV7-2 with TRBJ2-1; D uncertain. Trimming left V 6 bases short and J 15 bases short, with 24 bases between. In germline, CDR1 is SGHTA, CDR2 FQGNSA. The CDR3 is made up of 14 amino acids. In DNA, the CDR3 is TGTGCCAGCAGTCGAACGATTTCCCCGGTGGTACTGTTCTTC. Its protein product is CASSRTISPVVLFF.

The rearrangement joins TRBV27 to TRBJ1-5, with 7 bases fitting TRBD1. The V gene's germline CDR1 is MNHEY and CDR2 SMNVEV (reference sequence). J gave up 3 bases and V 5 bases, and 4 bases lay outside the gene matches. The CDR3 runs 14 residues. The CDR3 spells CASSPDRNNQPQHF. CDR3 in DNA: TGTGCCAGCAGTCCGGACAGGAACAATCAGCCCCAGCATTTT.

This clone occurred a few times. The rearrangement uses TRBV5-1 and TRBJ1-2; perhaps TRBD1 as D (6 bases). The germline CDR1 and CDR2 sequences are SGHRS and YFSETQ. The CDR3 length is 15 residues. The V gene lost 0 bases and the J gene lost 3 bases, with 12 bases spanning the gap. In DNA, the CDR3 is TGCGCCAGCAGCTTGGAGTCAGGGGAAGACTATGGCTACACCTTC. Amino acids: CASSLESGEDYGYTF. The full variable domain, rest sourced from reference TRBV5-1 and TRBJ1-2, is KAGVTQTPRYLIKTRGQQVTLSCSPISGHRSVSWYQQTPGQGLQFLFEYFSETQRNKGNFPGRFSGRQFSNSRSEMNVSTLELGDSALYLCASSLESGEDYGYTFGSGTRLTVV.

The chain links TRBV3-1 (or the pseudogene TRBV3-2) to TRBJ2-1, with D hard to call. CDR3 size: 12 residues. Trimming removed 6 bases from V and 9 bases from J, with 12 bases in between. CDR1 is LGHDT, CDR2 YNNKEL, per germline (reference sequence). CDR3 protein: CASSPLLGEQFF. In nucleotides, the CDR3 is TGTGCCAGCAGTCCCCTGTTAGGTGAGCAGTTCTTC.

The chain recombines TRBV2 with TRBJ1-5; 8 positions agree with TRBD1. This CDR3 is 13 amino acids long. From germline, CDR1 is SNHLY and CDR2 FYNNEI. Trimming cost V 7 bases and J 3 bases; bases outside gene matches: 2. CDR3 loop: CASMGQANQPQHF. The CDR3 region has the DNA TGTGCCAGCATGGGACAGGCCAATCAGCCCCAGCATTTT. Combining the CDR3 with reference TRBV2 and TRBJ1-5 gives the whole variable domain EPEVTQTPSHQVTQMGQEVILRCVPISNHLYFYWYRQILGQKVEFLVSFYNNEISEKSEIFDDQFSVERPDGSNFTLKIRSTKLEDSAMYFCASMGQANQPQHFGDGTRLSIL.

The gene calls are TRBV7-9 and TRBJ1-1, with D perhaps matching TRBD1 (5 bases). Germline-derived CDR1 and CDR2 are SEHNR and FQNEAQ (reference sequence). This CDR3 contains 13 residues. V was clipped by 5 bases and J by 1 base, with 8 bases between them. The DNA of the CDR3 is TGTGCCAGCAGCCGCGGGGGGAACACTGAAGCTTTCTTT. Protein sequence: CASSRGGNTEAFF.

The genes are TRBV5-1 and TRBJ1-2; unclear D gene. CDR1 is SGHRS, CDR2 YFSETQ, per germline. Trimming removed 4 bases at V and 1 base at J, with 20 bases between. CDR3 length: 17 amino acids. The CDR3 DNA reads TGCGCCAGCAGCCTCCGCGAGGGTGGCGACTTTAACTATGGCTACACCTTC. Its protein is CASSLREGGDFNYGYTF.

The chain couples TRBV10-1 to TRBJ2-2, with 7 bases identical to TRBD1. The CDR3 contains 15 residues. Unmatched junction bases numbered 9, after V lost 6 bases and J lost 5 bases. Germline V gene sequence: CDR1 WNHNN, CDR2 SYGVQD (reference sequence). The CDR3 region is CASSRDSPGTGELFF. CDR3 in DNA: TGCGCCAGCAGCCGGGACAGCCCGGGGACCGGGGAGCTGTTTTTT.

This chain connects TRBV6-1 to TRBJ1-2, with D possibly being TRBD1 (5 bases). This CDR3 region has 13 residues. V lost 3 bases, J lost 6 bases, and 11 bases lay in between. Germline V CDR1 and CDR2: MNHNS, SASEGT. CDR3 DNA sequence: TGTGCCAGCAGTGACAGGGCCCCCCATGGCTACACCTTC. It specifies CASSDRAPHGYTF.

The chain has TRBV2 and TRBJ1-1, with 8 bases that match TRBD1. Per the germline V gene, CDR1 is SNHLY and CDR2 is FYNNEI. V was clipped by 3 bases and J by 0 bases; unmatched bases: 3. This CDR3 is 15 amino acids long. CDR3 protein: CASSDQGAMNTEAFF. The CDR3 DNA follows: TGTGCCAGCAGTGATCAGGGGGCAATGAACACTGAAGCTTTCTTT. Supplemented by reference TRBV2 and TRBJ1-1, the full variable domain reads EPEVTQTPSHQVTQMGQEVILRCVPISNHLYFYWYRQILGQKVEFLVSFYNNEISEKSEIFDDQFSVERPDGSNFTLKIRSTKLEDSAMYFCASSDQGAMNTEAFFGQGTRLTVV.

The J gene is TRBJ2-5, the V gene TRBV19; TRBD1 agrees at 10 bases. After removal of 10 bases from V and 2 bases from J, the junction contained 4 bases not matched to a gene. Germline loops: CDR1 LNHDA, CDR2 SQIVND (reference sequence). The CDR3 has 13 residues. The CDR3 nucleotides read TGTGCCACCTGGGACAGGGGTCAAGAGACCCAGTACTTC. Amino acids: CATWDRGQETQYF.